These 6 T cell receptor beta chains share one sample of origin, sequenced in a study of T cell responses to AZD1222 COVID-19 vaccine. Data came from immunoSEQ multiplex PCR; TCRdb stores just in-frame clones and leaves some out. The sample holds more than 85,000 clones; about 85% are singletons and the top ten take approximately 5%. Sample: peripheral blood, taken on day 0 of AZD1222 vaccination. These receptors came from an adult in good health.

This clone appeared once. CDR3 amino acids: CAWAPGTAGNTIYF. The CDR3 DNA reads as TGTGCCTGGGCCCCGGGGACAGCTGGAAACACCATATATTTT. The chain recombines TRBV30 with TRBJ1-3, with TRBD1 matching over 7 bases. Germline CDR1 is GTSNPN and CDR2 is SVGIG (reference sequence). V trimming: 5 bases; J trimming: 2 bases; junction bases outside the gene matches: 6. This CDR3 has 14 residues.

The rearrangement joins TRBV4-2 to TRBJ2-3; D ambiguous. CDR3 size: 15 residues. Trimming shortened V by 1 base and J by 4 bases, and 12 bases separated the two germline ends. From germline, CDR1 is LGHNA and CDR2 YNFKEQ. CDR3 sequence reads: CASSQAIREPDTQYF. The CDR3 DNA reads TGTGCCAGCAGCCAAGCGATCCGCGAGCCAGATACGCAGTATTTT.

This clone was found once. The chain recombines TRBV29-1 with TRBJ2-1, with 9 bases fitting TRBD2. V shed 2 bases, J shed 13 bases, and the junction held 3 bases outside the gene matches. CDR1 is SQVTM and CDR2 is ANQGSEA in the germline V gene. The CDR3 sequence is 11 residues long. Here the CDR3 reads CSVELTSGQFF. In DNA, the CDR3 is TGCAGCGTTGAATTGACTAGCGGACAGTTCTTC.

The chain links TRBV6-1 to TRBJ1-5, with 8 bases matching TRBD1. The length of the CDR3 is 18 residues. V trimming: 3 bases; J trimming: 2 bases; junction bases outside the gene matches: 12. Germline CDR1 is MNHNS and CDR2 is SASEGT. This chain's CDR3 is CASSELTQGATGNQPQHF. CDR3 DNA sequence: TGTGCCAGCAGTGAGCTGACCCAGGGGGCGACGGGCAATCAGCCCCAGCATTTT.

The rearrangement uses TRBV18 and TRBJ2-3; D might be TRBD1 (6 bases). The CDR3 is 16 residues long. Between the trimmed V and J ends, which lost 1 base and 0 bases, there was a span of 11 bases. Germline CDR1 KGHSH, CDR2 LQKENI. The CDR3 bases are TGTGCCAGCTCACCACTCGACAGGTTTAGCACAGATACGCAGTATTTT. Translation: CASSPLDRFSTDTQYF.

Many counts were recorded for this clone. The chain carries TRBV15 and TRBJ2-5; tentatively, D is TRBD2 (5 bases). V lost 1 base, J lost 1 base, and 22 bases lay in between. Germline CDR1 is LNHNV and CDR2 is YYDKDF (reference sequence). This CDR3 comprises 19 residues. The CDR3: CATSRAFAKLVAPQETQYF. DNA of the CDR3: TGTGCCACCAGCAGAGCCTTCGCAAAACTAGTGGCGCCCCAAGAGACCCAGTACTTC.